This is a list of T cell receptor beta chains from one sample in a study of regulatory T cells in long-lasting Graves disease. One entry per CDR3 protein, called by TCRdb with MiXCR from the multiplex PCR reads. The sample lists 600,000 to 800,000 distinct CDR3 sequences, about 30% occurring once. The specimen was peripheral blood mononuclear cells (PBMCs), collected when the disease was refractory, from a patient treated with antithyroid drugs. The receptors originated from a female donor with Graves disease. CDR3s include the opening cysteine and the closing phenylalanine or tryptophan. Fields, in order: clone size, D gene, V gene, J gene, CDR3 protein, CDR3 DNA. D genes are given only for firm matches. The size field is filled for only some rows; it gives once, few, many or a size class.

many	-	TRBV2	TRBJ2-7	CASSESVEQIHPYEQYF	TGTGCCAGCAGTGAATCGGTCGAACAGATTCATCCCTACGAGCAGTACTTC
few	-	TRBV28	TRBJ1-2	CASSSHSINYGYTF	TGTGCCAGCAGTTCCCACAGTATTAACTATGGCTACACCTTC
-	-	TRBV20-1	TRBJ2-7	CSARKGPYEQYF	TGCAGTGCTAGAAAGGGTCCCTACGAGCAGTACTTC
-	TRBD1	TRBV19	TRBJ1-1	CASRAPGQGPSTEAFF	TGTGCCAGCCGAGCCCCGGGACAGGGACCGAGCACTGAAGCTTTCTTT
few	-	TRBV2	TRBJ2-5	CASSEVNQETQYF	TGTGCCAGCAGTGAAGTGAACCAAGAGACCCAGTACTTC
-	TRBD1	TRBV11-3	TRBJ2-2	CASSRTGQYTGELFF	TGTGCCAGCAGCCGGACAGGGCAATACACCGGGGAGCTGTTTTTT
-	-	TRBV20-1	TRBJ1-1	CSARGGPGGFTTEAFF	TGCAGTGCTAGAGGGGGACCAGGCGGTTTTACCACTGAAGCTTTCTTT
-	-	TRBV12-3/TRBV12-4	TRBJ1-5	CASSLAGQPSNQPQHF	TGTGCCAGCAGTTTAGCCGGACAGCCCAGCAATCAGCCCCAGCATTTT
few	TRBD1	TRBV5-5	TRBJ1-5	CASSPGQGSGNQPQHF	TGTGCCAGCAGCCCGGGACAGGGATCGGGCAATCAGCCCCAGCATTTT
few	-	TRBV5-6	TRBJ1-1	CASSPNHRNTEAFF	TGTGCCAGCAGCCCAAATCACAGGAACACTGAAGCTTTCTTT
-	TRBD2	TRBV20-1	TRBJ2-5	CSAPGLAGTQETQYF	TGCAGTGCCCCGGGACTAGCGGGGACCCAAGAGACCCAGTACTTC
-	TRBD2	TRBV6-5	TRBJ2-7	CASSYALRLAVTYEQYF	TGTGCCAGCAGTTACGCGCTCCGACTAGCGGTCACTTACGAGCAGTACTTC
few	-	TRBV6-1	TRBJ1-1	CASSPRWGARNTEAFF	TGTGCCAGCAGTCCTAGATGGGGGGCGCGGAACACTGAAGCTTTCTTT
-	TRBD1	TRBV20-1	TRBJ1-5	CSARTTGYQPQHF	TGCAGTGCTAGAACGACAGGGTATCAGCCCCAGCATTTT
many	TRBD2	TRBV2	TRBJ2-5	CANTGTSGRSETQYF	TGTGCCAACACCGGGACTAGCGGGCGATCGGAGACCCAGTACTTC
few	-	TRBV7-9	TRBJ1-1	CASSLLPEAFF	TGTGCCAGCAGCCTACTGCCTGAAGCTTTCTTT
few	TRBD2	TRBV20-1	TRBJ2-1	CSARDLRGRGQNEQFF	TGCAGTGCTAGAGATCTTCGCGGGAGGGGTCAGAATGAGCAGTTCTTC
few	TRBD2	TRBV5-6	TRBJ2-7	CASIYRAGGNYEQYF	TGTGCCAGCATTTACAGGGCGGGAGGAAACTACGAGCAGTACTTC
few	-	TRBV20-1	TRBJ1-1	CSARAPETEAFF	TGCAGTGCTAGAGCCCCAGAAACTGAAGCTTTCTTT
many	TRBD1	TRBV6-1	TRBJ1-1	CASSVGTVNTEAFF	TGTGCCAGCAGTGTAGGGACAGTGAACACTGAAGCTTTCTTT
-	TRBD2	TRBV30	TRBJ2-7	CAWSRLAGKYEQYF	TGTGCCTGGAGCAGACTAGCGGGGAAATACGAGCAGTACTTC
-	TRBD2	TRBV20-1	TRBJ2-7	CSASLAGGPEQYF	TGCAGTGCCTCACTAGCGGGAGGCCCCGAGCAGTACTTC
few	TRBD1	TRBV6-4	TRBJ1-2	CASSPGGWNYGYTF	TGTGCCAGCAGCCCAGGGGGCTGGAACTATGGCTACACCTTC
-	TRBD1	TRBV27	TRBJ1-1	CANKNQGGREAFF	TGTGCCAACAAAAACCAGGGGGGGAGGGAAGCTTTCTTT
once	-	TRBV5-1	TRBJ1-1	CASSLVDSWDLTEAFF	TGCGCCAGCAGCTTGGTGGATAGCTGGGATTTGACTGAAGCTTTCTTT
-	-	TRBV20-1	TRBJ2-1	CSAPSYNEQFF	TGCAGTGCTCCTTCCTACAATGAGCAGTTCTTC
-	TRBD1	TRBV6-1	TRBJ1-2	CASSITGEGVGGYTF	TGTGCCAGCAGCATCACAGGGGAAGGTGTGGGAGGCTACACCTTC